The clone carrying this T cell receptor beta chain was detected a few times. The antigen is unknown. A second PCR, run for roughly 7 to 12 cycles, used a sample-barcoded 5' primer plus a J-beta primer mix. In TCRdb, the 5' RACE reads were re-called with MiXCR into one record per CDR3 protein. The table includes around 800,000 distinct CDR3 sequences, roughly 24% detected once. Roughly 9.5 milliliters of peripheral blood were drawn from each donor into EDTA-treated tubes. V gave up 6 bases and J gave up 0 bases, with 12 bases separating them. Germline assignment: CDR1 MNHNY and CDR2 SVGAGI (reference sequence). The CDR3 is 14 residues long. This sample stems from a study of blood T cells in healthy people across ages. Study-wide results and caveats: Since the PBMCs were unsorted, naive and antigen-experienced cells could not be conclusively compared. Roughly linear declines in TCR beta diversity per million T cells occurred with age.

In addition, the sample was reused for a study of T cells of mothers and their children. Turning to that study: In both related and unrelated pairs, TCR recombination output is shaped similarly by thymic selection.

The origin of this receptor is a boy younger than 18 in good health. The source material was blood. The V gene is TRBV6-6, the J gene TRBJ2-7; perhaps TRBD1 as D (7 bases). The CDR3 reads CASSRGDSSYEQYF. CDR3 DNA sequence: TGTGCCAGCAGCAGGGGGGACAGCTCCTACGAGCAGTACTTC.